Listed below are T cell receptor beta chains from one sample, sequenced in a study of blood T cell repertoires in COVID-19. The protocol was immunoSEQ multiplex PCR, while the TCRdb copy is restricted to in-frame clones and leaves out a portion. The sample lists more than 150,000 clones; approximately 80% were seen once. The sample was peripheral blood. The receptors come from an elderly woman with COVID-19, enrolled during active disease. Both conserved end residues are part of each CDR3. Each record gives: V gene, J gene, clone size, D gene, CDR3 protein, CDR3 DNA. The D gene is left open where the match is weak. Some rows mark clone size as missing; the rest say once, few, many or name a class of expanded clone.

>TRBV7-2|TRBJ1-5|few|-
CASSLELVVRPNQPQHF
TGTGCCAGCAGCTTAGAGCTAGTAGTTAGGCCCAATCAGCCCCAGCATTTT
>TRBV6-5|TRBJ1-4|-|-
CASRSEGGNEKLFF
TGTGCCAGCAGGTCAGAGGGAGGAAATGAAAAACTGTTTTTT
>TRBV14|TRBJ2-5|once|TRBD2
CASSQDLAGVRETQYF
TGTGCCAGCAGCCAAGATCTAGCGGGAGTCAGAGAGACCCAGTACTTC
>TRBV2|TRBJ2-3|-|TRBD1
CASIGGWTGAYTHTQYF
TGTGCCAGCATAGGGGGATGGACAGGGGCCTACACACATACGCAGTATTTT
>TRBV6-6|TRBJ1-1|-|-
CASTLAGTEAFF
TGTGCCAGCACCCTAGCGGGCACTGAAGCTTTCTTT
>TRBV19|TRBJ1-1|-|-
CASSPGTLDTEAFF
TGTGCCAGTAGTCCAGGGACTCTGGACACTGAAGCTTTCTTT
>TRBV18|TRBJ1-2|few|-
CASSPPTAGLDGYTF
TGTGCCAGCTCACCCCCAACGGCGGGGCTCGATGGCTACACCTTC
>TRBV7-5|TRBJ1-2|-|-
CVRSLGSFKTPNYGYTF
TGTGTCAGAAGCTTAGGCAGCTTCAAGACTCCTAACTATGGCTACACCTTC
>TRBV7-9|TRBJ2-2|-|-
CASSPRLAGELFF
TGTGCCAGCAGCCCGCGGTTAGCGGGGGAGCTGTTTTTT
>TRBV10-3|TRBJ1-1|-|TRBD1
CAISLDRDTEAFF
TGTGCCATCAGTTTGGACAGGGACACTGAAGCTTTCTTT
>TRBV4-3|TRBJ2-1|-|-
CASSQSLGADEQFF
TGCGCCAGCAGCCAATCCCTAGGGGCAGATGAGCAGTTCTTC
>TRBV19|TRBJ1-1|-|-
CASSMQGQNTEAFF
TGTGCCAGTAGTATGCAGGGACAGAACACTGAAGCTTTCTTT
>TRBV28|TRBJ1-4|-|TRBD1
CASSSRTGGAEKLFF
TGTGCCAGCAGTTCCCGGACAGGGGGGGCTGAAAAACTGTTTTTT
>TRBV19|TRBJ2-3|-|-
CASSSQTASTDTQYF
TGTGCCAGTAGCTCTCAGACTGCTAGCACAGATACGCAGTATTTT
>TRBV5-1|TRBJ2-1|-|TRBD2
CASSSPTSEPTGSYNEQFF
TGCGCCAGCAGCTCCCCGACTAGCGAACCTACGGGGTCCTACAATGAGCAGTTCTTC
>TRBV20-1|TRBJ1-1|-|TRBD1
CSASHDGTGVMNTEAFF
TGCAGTGCTAGTCACGACGGGACAGGGGTCATGAACACTGAAGCTTTCTTT
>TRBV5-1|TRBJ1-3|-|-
CASSFGASGNTIYF
TGCGCCAGCAGCTTCGGAGCCTCTGGAAACACCATATATTTT
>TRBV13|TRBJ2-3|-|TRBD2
CASSGILAGGGTDTQYF
TGTGCCAGCAGCGGAATCCTAGCGGGAGGGGGCACAGATACGCAGTATTTT
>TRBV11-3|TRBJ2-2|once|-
CASSQAGELFF
TGTGCCAGCAGCCAGGCCGGGGAGCTGTTTTTT
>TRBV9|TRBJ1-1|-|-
CASSVGTQGTEAFF
TGTGCCAGCAGCGTAGGGACTCAGGGGACTGAAGCTTTCTTT
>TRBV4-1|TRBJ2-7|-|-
CASSPSGTVSYEQYF
TGCGCCAGCAGCCCGTCCGGGACTGTCTCCTACGAGCAGTACTTC
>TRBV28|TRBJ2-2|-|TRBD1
CASSYPRGRYPYTGELFF
TGTGCCAGCAGTTACCCCAGGGGGCGCTACCCCTACACCGGGGAGCTGTTTTTT
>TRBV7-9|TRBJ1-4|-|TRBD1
CASSRDSATNEKLFF
TGTGCCAGCAGCCGGGACAGCGCAACTAATGAAAAACTGTTTTTT
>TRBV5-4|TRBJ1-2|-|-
CASSSTGKGDYGYTF
TGTGCCAGCAGCTCAACAGGGAAGGGGGACTATGGCTACACCTTC
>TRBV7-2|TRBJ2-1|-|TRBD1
CAGSLGQGPYNEQFF
TGTGCCGGCAGCCTAGGACAGGGTCCCTACAATGAGCAGTTCTTC
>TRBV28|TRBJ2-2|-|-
CASSLPRIAGELFF
TGTGCCAGCAGTTTGCCCCGCATAGCCGGGGAGCTGTTTTTT
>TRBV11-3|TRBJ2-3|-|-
CASSLGGLLTDTQYF
TGTGCCAGCAGCTTAGGGGGACTCCTAACAGATACGCAGTATTTT
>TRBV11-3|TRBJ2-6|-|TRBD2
CASSLRAAGTSGANVLTF
TGTGCCAGCAGCTTACGGGCAGCGGGGACGTCTGGGGCCAACGTCCTGACTTTC
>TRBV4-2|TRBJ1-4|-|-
CASSQDRKGINEKLFF
TGTGCCAGCAGCCAAGATCGGAAGGGGATTAATGAAAAACTGTTTTTT
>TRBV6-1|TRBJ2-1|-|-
CASSEARSYNEQFF
TGTGCCAGCAGTGAAGCGCGTAGCTACAATGAGCAGTTCTTC
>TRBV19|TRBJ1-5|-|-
CASRSAGDSNQPQHF
TGTGCCAGCCGGAGCGCGGGGGATAGCAATCAGCCCCAGCATTTT
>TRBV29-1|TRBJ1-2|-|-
CSVEGGSTYGYTF
TGCAGCGTTGAGGGAGGGAGCACCTATGGCTACACCTTC
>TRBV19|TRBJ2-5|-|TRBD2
CASRGLGIQETQYF
TGTGCCAGTCGAGGACTAGGCATACAAGAGACCCAGTACTTC
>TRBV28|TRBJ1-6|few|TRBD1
CASSLDRKDRGRAQPLHF
TGTGCCAGCAGTTTAGATCGCAAGGACAGGGGCCGAGCACAGCCCCTCCACTTT
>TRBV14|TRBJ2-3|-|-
CASSPLRQGPTDTQYF
TGTGCCAGCAGCCCCCTGCGGCAGGGGCCTACAGATACGCAGTATTTT
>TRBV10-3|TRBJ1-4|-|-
CAISDSAGDLEKLFF
TGTGCCATCAGTGACTCCGCCGGGGATCTTGAAAAACTGTTTTTT
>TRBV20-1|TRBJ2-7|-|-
CSASEGGSKSEQYF
TGCAGTGCTAGTGAGGGGGGATCGAAGTCCGAGCAGTACTTC
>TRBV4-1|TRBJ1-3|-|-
CASSRRASGNTIYF
TGCGCCAGCAGCCGGCGGGCCTCTGGAAACACCATATATTTT
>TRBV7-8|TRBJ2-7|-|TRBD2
CASSLAHEGLAAYEQYF
TGTGCCAGCAGCTTAGCCCACGAGGGACTAGCGGCCTACGAGCAGTACTTC
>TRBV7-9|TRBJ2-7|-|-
CASSLASGPYEQYF
TGTGCCAGCAGCTTAGCTAGCGGCCCCTACGAGCAGTACTTC
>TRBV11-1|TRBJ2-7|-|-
CASSTFGGPYEQYF
TGTGCCAGCAGTACTTTCGGGGGGCCCTACGAGCAGTACTTC
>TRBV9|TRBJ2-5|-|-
CASSPPDIRETQYF
TGTGCCAGCAGCCCCCCCGACATTAGAGAGACCCAGTACTTC
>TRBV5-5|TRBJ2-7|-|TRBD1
CASSWDQGAYEQYF
TGTGCCAGCAGCTGGGACCAGGGGGCCTACGAGCAGTACTTC
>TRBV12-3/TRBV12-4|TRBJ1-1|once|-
CASRGARTEAFF
TGTGCCAGCAGAGGAGCCCGTACTGAAGCTTTCTTT
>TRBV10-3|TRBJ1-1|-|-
CAISNGRREATEAFF
TGTGCCATCAGTAATGGCCGGCGAGAGGCCACTGAAGCTTTCTTT
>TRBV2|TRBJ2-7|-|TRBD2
CASRVRLANYEQYF
TGTGCCAGCAGAGTCCGACTAGCGAACTACGAGCAGTACTTC
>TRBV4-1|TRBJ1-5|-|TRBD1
CASSQDPYRGHQPQHF
TGCGCCAGCAGCCAAGATCCATACAGGGGGCATCAGCCCCAGCATTTT
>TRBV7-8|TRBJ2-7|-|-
CASPRSGYPYEQYF
TGTGCCAGTCCAAGGAGCGGGTACCCCTACGAGCAGTACTTC
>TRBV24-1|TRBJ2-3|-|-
CATSDSTLARSTDTQYF
TGTGCCACCAGTGATTCCACCCTAGCGAGGAGCACAGATACGCAGTATTTT
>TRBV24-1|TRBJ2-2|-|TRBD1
CATSDLGQGGNTGELFF
TGTGCCACCAGTGATTTAGGACAGGGGGGGAACACCGGGGAGCTGTTTTTT
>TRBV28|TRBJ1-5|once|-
CASSLSYGGNQPQHF
TGTGCCAGCAGTTTGAGTTACGGGGGCAATCAGCCCCAGCATTTT
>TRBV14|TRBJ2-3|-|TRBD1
CASSPWDRYTDTQYF
TGTGCCAGCAGCCCATGGGACAGGTACACAGATACGCAGTATTTT
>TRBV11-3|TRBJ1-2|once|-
CASSFQGYGYTF
TGTGCCAGCAGCTTTCAGGGGTATGGCTACACCTTC
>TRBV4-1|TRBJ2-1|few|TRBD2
CASSQVLAGVSYNEQFF
TGCGCCAGCAGCCAAGTACTAGCGGGCGTTTCCTACAATGAGCAGTTCTTC
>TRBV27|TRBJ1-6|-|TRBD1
CASSSLGQGKGSYNSPLHF
TGTGCCAGCAGTTCCCTCGGACAGGGGAAGGGCTCCTATAATTCACCCCTCCACTTT